Described below is a single TCR beta chain sequence and its context. This clonotype was found many times. The antigen it binds to is not known. Nothing much larger sits one base from this clone, and base qualities are not available. Deletion took 5 bases off V and 5 bases off J, with a span of 10 bases between the germline ends. The CDR3 runs 13 amino acids, cysteine and phenylalanine included. Of the read, only the CDR3 DNA is kept; its 39 bases are in frame from base 1. As encoded in the germline V gene (reference sequence), CDR1 is SEHNR while CDR2 is FQNEAQ. Sequencing instrument: Illumina HiSeq 1500. TCRdb handled the public reads itself, with Q25 trimming in fastp and clone calling in MiXCR, and kept productive beta chains. Each entry is one CDR3 protein sequence, shown with its most common DNA and genes. This sample holds about 20,000 distinct CDR3 sequences; 42% were observed only once. The ten largest clonotypes hold approximately 93% of the sample.

The sample is drawn from a study of T cell repertoires in cytomegalovirus infection (dated by TCRdb to the late 2010s). Study-wide context: Alongside well-studied HLA-B-restricted epitopes, the peptide stimulations were aimed at recently identified HLA-C-restricted CMV epitopes, whose presentation resists viral immunomodulation. The HLA type of each donor mattered for the analysis, because public TCR beta signatures pointed to carriage of CMV infection along with the matching HLA type. What the work shows at the level of the full study, not this receptor alone: In both this cohort and an independent cohort of under 450 donors, the cumulative frequency of public TCR beta family members distinguished carriers of CMV infection plus the relevant HLA type. The ex vivo response was dominated by HLA-C-restricted CMV-specific TCR beta clonotypes, and the single most frequent clonotype in two of eight donors was supplied by these HLA-C-restricted clonotypes.

Taken with the paper, the label for treatment or condition translates to: in vitro stimulation with specific CMV peptide epitopes to enrich CMV-specific T cells. The receptor's source is a human donor in good health (CMV status not recorded). Some clones in this sample may be carry-over from other donors' samples. This sample comprised CD8+ T cells from cultured PBMCs, obtained from culture after CMV antigen stimulation. The chain links TRBV7-9 with TRBJ2-1; the D gene could be TRBD1 or TRBD2, each one agreeing over 5 bases. The nucleotide sequence reads as follows: TGTGCCAGCAGCCCAGGGAGAAACAATGAGCAGTTCTTC. Its coded protein is CASSPGRNNEQFF.